A single sample gave rise to the 21 T cell receptor beta chains below, sequenced in a study of cytomegalovirus exposure and HLA in healthy donors. Primers for the PCR totalled 60 Vbeta and 13 Jbeta. Repertoires were generated with immunoSEQ multiplex PCR, while TCRdb's copy carries only in-frame clones and drops some. The table has around 170,000 clones, 75% to 85% seen once. The specimen sequenced was PBMCs. The receptor set was obtained from a woman aged 18-29 years in good health and CMV-seronegative.

The chain recombines TRBV6-4 with TRBJ2-1; D is possibly TRBD2 (6 bases). V lost 4 bases and J lost 5, with 18 bases in between. The CDR3 runs to 16 residues. The germline V gene has CDR1 MRHNA and CDR2 SNTAGT. CDR3 region: CASSVAGPGPDNEQFF. The CDR3 region has the DNA TGTGCCAGCAGTGTTGCGGGGCCCGGGCCCGACAATGAGCAGTTCTTC.

The chain links TRBV6-4 to TRBJ2-5, with a weak D call TRBD1 (5 bases). CDR1 is MRHNA and CDR2 is SNTAGT in the germline V gene. V was shortened by 6 bases and J by 4 bases, with 12 bases between the two germline ends. This CDR3 contains 13 residues. The CDR3 region has the DNA TGTGCCAGCAGCCGACAGTTAGGAGAGACCCAGTACTTC. Protein sequence: CASSRQLGETQYF.

The chain has TRBV7-7 and TRBJ2-7; tentative D call: TRBD1 (6 bases). Germline CDR1 is SSHAT and CDR2 is FNYEAQ (reference sequence). Trimming took off 5 bases at V and 5 bases at J, with 19 bases between the two ends. This CDR3 has 15 residues. The CDR3 coding sequence is TGTGCCAGCAGCAGAGAGACAGGAGGAGAGAACGAGCAGTACTTC. It is translated as CASSRETGGENEQYF.

Note on this clone: Other DNA sequences in the sample encode the same CDR3. The chain employs TRBV27 and TRBJ1-1; D might be TRBD1 (5 bases). The CDR3 runs 14 residues. The V gene's germline CDR1 is MNHEY and CDR2 SMNVEV (reference sequence). V lost 5 bases and J lost 5, with 15 bases in between. CDR3 sequence reads: CASSPSHRGTEAFF. CDR3 coding DNA: TGTGCCAGCAGTCCTTCCCACCGGGGGACTGAAGCTTTCTTT.

In DNA form, the CDR3 reads TGTGCCAGCAGTCAGGGCGGGGCGGGGTACGAGCAGTACTTC. Its translation is CASSQGGAGYEQYF. The V call is TRBV5-4, the J call TRBJ2-7; D perhaps matches TRBD2 (6 bases). Trimming stripped 5 bases from V and 4 bases from J, with 16 bases between. The germline V gene has CDR1 SGHNT and CDR2 YYREEE (reference sequence). There are 14 residues in the CDR3.

The CDR3 bases are TGCAGCGTTCAAGTCTACCGCGAGCAGTACTTC. Translated, it gives CSVQVYREQYF. The chain carries TRBV29-1 and TRBJ2-7; D remains unclear. The germline gives CDR1 SQVTM, CDR2 ANQGSEA. Between the trimmed V and J ends, which lost 5 bases and 6 bases, there was a span of 11 bases. The CDR3 length is 11 residues.

This sequence joins TRBV9 and TRBJ2-5, with 8 bases aligning to TRBD2. Germline values: CDR1 SGDLS, CDR2 YYNGEE. Losses at the gene ends were 0 bases for V and 2 bases for J; bases not matched to a gene: 12. CDR3 length: 18 amino acids. The CDR3 is CASSVVKRGAGAQETQYF. The DNA of the CDR3 is TGTGCCAGCAGCGTAGTAAAAAGGGGAGCGGGAGCTCAAGAGACCCAGTACTTC.

The chain is built from TRBV6-5 and TRBJ2-1, with D perhaps matching TRBD2 (5 bases). V was clipped by 6 bases and J by 4 bases, with 16 bases between them. Per germline, CDR1 MNHEY and CDR2 SVGAGI. This CDR3 spans 15 amino acids. The CDR3 spells CASRTAGSPYNEQFF. The CDR3 DNA sequence: TGTGCCAGCAGGACGGCTGGGAGCCCGTACAATGAGCAGTTCTTC.

This clone was counted only a few times. V is TRBV28 and J is TRBJ2-3, with 11 bases lining up with TRBD2. Germline V lookup: CDR1 MDHEN, CDR2 SYDVKM. The CDR3 has 17 residues. Trimming took 6 bases from V and 3 from J; bases not matched to a gene: 11. In DNA form, the CDR3 reads TGTGCCAGCAGACCTCCACTAGCGGGAGTATGGACAGATACGCAGTATTTT. This codes for CASRPPLAGVWTDTQYF. Full variable domain (rest looked up from reference TRBV28 and TRBJ2-3): DVKVTQSSRYLVKRTGEKVFLECVQDMDHENMFWYRQDPGLGLRLIYFSYDVKMKEKGDIPEGYSVSREKKERFSLILESASTNQTSMYLCASRPPLAGVWTDTQYFGPGTRLTVL.

This rearrangement joins TRBV6-5 to TRBJ2-5; no firm D call. Germline values: CDR1 MNHEY, CDR2 SVGAGI. This CDR3 contains 12 residues. The germline V and J ends were trimmed by 2 bases and 5 bases, with 6 bases remaining between them. The CDR3 here is CASSYAGETQYF. DNA for the CDR3: TGTGCCAGCAGTTACGCCGGGGAGACCCAGTACTTC.

This sequence joins TRBV6-5 and TRBJ2-5; possible D gene TRBD2, 6 bases. Germline-derived CDR1 and CDR2 are MNHEY and SVGAGI. V lost 4 bases and J 2 bases, leaving 11 bases between the germline ends. The CDR3 runs to 14 residues. The CDR3 reads CASSSGVIQETQYF. CDR3 coding DNA: TGTGCCAGCAGTTCGGGGGTTATACAAGAGACCCAGTACTTC.

The chain links TRBV9 to TRBJ2-7, with 7 bases fitting TRBD1. CDR3 length: 12 amino acids. J was trimmed by 4 bases and V by 3 bases; bases with no gene match: 1. Per germline, CDR1 SGDLS and CDR2 YYNGEE. The CDR3 DNA is TGTGCCAGCAGCGCACAGGGGTACGAGCAGTACTTC. Translation gives CASSAQGYEQYF.

The rearrangement links TRBV6-5 to TRBJ2-3; 10 bases fit TRBD1. V was clipped by 10 bases and J by 4 bases; unmatched bases: 8. The CDR3 loop spans 14 amino acids. CDR1 and CDR2 from the germline V gene are MNHEY and SVGAGI. The CDR3 is CATTGTGAADTQYF. The CDR3 DNA reads as TGTGCCACAACCGGGACAGGGGCGGCAGATACGCAGTATTTT.

The CDR3 loop is CAWSGPGLARVTGELFF. In DNA form, the CDR3 reads TGTGCCTGGAGTGGCCCAGGACTAGCGAGAGTCACCGGGGAGCTGTTTTTT. The chain carries TRBV30 and TRBJ2-2, with 9 bases aligning to TRBD2. Trimming removed 1 base from V and 4 bases from J; junction bases left unmatched: 10. This CDR3 is 17 amino acids long. CDR1 is GTSNPN, CDR2 SVGIG, per germline (reference sequence). Drawing the rest from reference TRBV30 and TRBJ2-2, the complete variable domain is SQTIHQWPATLVQPVGSPLSLECTVEGTSNPNLYWYRQAAGRGLQLLFYSVGIGQISSEVPQNLSASRPQDRQFILSSKKLLLSDSGFYLCAWSGPGLARVTGELFFGEGSRLTVL.

The chain combines TRBV27 with TRBJ1-5; 9 bases are a match to TRBD1. Germline V CDR1 and CDR2: MNHEY, SMNVEV (reference sequence). The V segment lost 5 bases and the J segment 4 bases; nucleotides outside the gene matches: 9. The CDR3 runs to 16 residues. The DNA of the CDR3 is TGTGCCAGCAGTAGGGACAGGGTAGGTAGTAATCAGCCCCAGCATTTT. Translating it yields CASSRDRVGSNQPQHF.

The chain links TRBV27 to TRBJ2-5; D is perhaps TRBD1 (6 bases). Per germline, CDR1 MNHEY and CDR2 SMNVEV (reference sequence). The CDR3 has 15 amino acids. V gave up 0 bases and J gave up 5 bases, with 13 bases separating them. CDR3 bases: TGTGCCAGCAGTTTATCGGGGGCCGTTGGGGAGACCCAGTACTTC. Translated, it gives CASSLSGAVGETQYF.

The gene calls are TRBV2 and TRBJ1-1; 9 nucleotides match TRBD1. The germline gives CDR1 SNHLY, CDR2 FYNNEI. V dropped 9 bases and J dropped 5; count of bases not matched to a gene: 4. This CDR3 contains 12 residues. CDR3 sequence: CARKDRGTEAFF. The CDR3 bases are TGTGCCAGAAAGGACAGGGGAACTGAAGCTTTCTTT.

V and J are TRBV7-3 and TRBJ2-1, with 7 positions matching TRBD2. Germline V gene data show CDR1 as SGHTA and CDR2 as FQGTGA. After removal of 4 bases from V and 8 bases from J, the junction contained 11 bases not matched to a gene. This CDR3 region has 15 residues. The CDR3 nucleotides read TGTGCCAGCAGCTCGAACGCGGGAGCCTTAGATGAGCAGTTCTTC. It translates to CASSSNAGALDEQFF.

The chain joins TRBV6-5 to TRBJ2-3; perhaps TRBD1 as D (6 bases). Germline V gene data show CDR1 as MNHEY and CDR2 as SVGAGI. Trimming cost V 4 bases and J 2 bases, with 10 bases left between them. This CDR3 spans 14 amino acids. The CDR3 loop is CASSLQGLTDTQYF. CDR3 sequence (DNA): TGTGCCAGCAGTTTGCAGGGGCTCACAGATACGCAGTATTTT.

In its sample, this clone was seen once. V gene TRBV5-6 combines with J gene TRBJ2-7; TRBD1 is a possible D gene (5 bases). Germline CDR1 SGHDT, CDR2 YYEEEE. Trimming removed 5 bases from V and 2 bases from J, with 17 bases in between. This CDR3 contains 15 residues. The CDR3 spells CASSRPQGNPYEQYF. CDR3 DNA sequence: TGTGCCAGCAGTCGGCCCCAGGGAAATCCCTACGAGCAGTACTTC.

V and J are TRBV4-2 and TRBJ2-7; D is possibly TRBD1 (5 bases). The V and J ends lost 1 base and 1 base respectively, with 17 bases between them. Germline V gene sequence: CDR1 LGHNA, CDR2 YNFKEQ. This CDR3 spans 17 amino acids. For the CDR3, the DNA is TGTGCCAGCAGCCAAGTGGGGCCGTCAATTAGGTCCTACGAGCAGTACTTC. It translates to CASSQVGPSIRSYEQYF.